The rows below give T cell receptor beta chains drawn from one sample of a study of T cells in Graves' hyperthyroidism and ophthalmopathy. TCRdb called the multiplex PCR reads again in MiXCR, with one record for every CDR3 protein. The sample lists about 480,000 distinct CDR3 sequences, 14% occurring once. The sequencing input was blood. The receptors stem from a woman aged 18-29 years with Graves' hyperthyroidism. Each CDR3 is given with its conserved first and last residue. The order of the fields is J gene, V gene, clone size, D gene, CDR3 protein, CDR3 DNA. The D gene is left open where the match is weak. Only part of the rows carry a size: once, few, many, or a class if the clone is expanded.

j_call: TRBJ2-3; v_call: TRBV20-1; clone_size: many; d_call: TRBD2; cdr3_aa: CSASRGTSGKEDTQYF; cdr3_nt: TGCAGTGCTTCCCGAGGGACTAGCGGGAAGGAAGATACGCAGTATTTT
j_call: TRBJ1-1; v_call: TRBV20-1; clone_size: NA; d_call: TRBD1; cdr3_aa: CSAIPGQMNTEALF; cdr3_nt: TGCAGTGCTATTCCGGGACAGATGAACACTGAAGCTCTCTTT
j_call: TRBJ2-7; v_call: TRBV20-1; clone_size: NA; d_call: TRBD1; cdr3_aa: CSARAGGGNEQYF; cdr3_nt: TGCAGTGCTAGAGCAGGGGGCGGAAACGAGCAGTACTTC
j_call: TRBJ1-1; v_call: TRBV29-1; clone_size: many; d_call: NA; cdr3_aa: CSVPHSEAEAFF; cdr3_nt: TGCAGCGTCCCCCACAGTGAGGCTGAAGCTTTCTTT
j_call: TRBJ2-2; v_call: TRBV7-3; clone_size: few; d_call: TRBD1; cdr3_aa: CASSLVGTGTTGELFF; cdr3_nt: TGTGCCAGCAGCTTAGTCGGGACAGGGACCACCGGGGAGCTGTTTTTT
j_call: TRBJ1-3; v_call: TRBV5-1; clone_size: many; d_call: NA; cdr3_aa: CASSLEGIRNTIYF; cdr3_nt: TGCGCCAGCAGCTTGGAGGGAATCCGGAACACCATATATTTT
j_call: TRBJ2-7; v_call: TRBV14; clone_size: NA; d_call: TRBD2; cdr3_aa: CASSRRISGSNRSYEQYF; cdr3_nt: TGTGCCAGCAGCCGTCGGATTAGCGGGAGTAACCGGTCGTACGAGCAGTACTTC
j_call: TRBJ2-3; v_call: TRBV12-3/TRBV12-4; clone_size: many; d_call: NA; cdr3_aa: CASSLLGNTDTQYF; cdr3_nt: TGTGCCAGCAGTTTGCTAGGAAACACAGATACGCAGTATTTT
j_call: TRBJ2-7; v_call: TRBV5-1; clone_size: many; d_call: NA; cdr3_aa: CASSFGRGPYEQYF; cdr3_nt: TGCGCCAGCAGCTTCGGGCGGGGACCCTACGAGCAGTACTTC
j_call: TRBJ2-2; v_call: TRBV20-1; clone_size: few; d_call: NA; cdr3_aa: CSARDPRGGPTNTGELFF; cdr3_nt: TGCAGTGCTAGAGATCCTCGTGGGGGGCCTACCAACACCGGGGAGCTGTTTTTT
j_call: TRBJ1-1; v_call: TRBV19; clone_size: few; d_call: NA; cdr3_aa: CASSIDPRGTEAFF; cdr3_nt: TGTGCCAGTAGTATAGATCCCAGGGGCACTGAAGCTTTCTTT
j_call: TRBJ2-7; v_call: TRBV20-1; clone_size: NA; d_call: TRBD2; cdr3_aa: CSARGGREPYEQYF; cdr3_nt: TGCAGTGCTAGAGGAGGGCGGGAGCCCTACGAGCAGTACTTC
j_call: TRBJ2-5; v_call: TRBV2; clone_size: many; d_call: NA; cdr3_aa: CASSEMTGQETQYF; cdr3_nt: TGTGCCAGCAGTGAAATGACAGGACAAGAGACCCAGTACTTC
j_call: TRBJ2-5; v_call: TRBV9; clone_size: few; d_call: TRBD1; cdr3_aa: CASSGHRGLQETQYF; cdr3_nt: TGTGCCAGCAGCGGGCACAGGGGTCTACAAGAGACCCAGTACTTC
j_call: TRBJ1-2; v_call: TRBV12-3/TRBV12-4; clone_size: NA; d_call: NA; cdr3_aa: CASRTLNGVDYGYTF; cdr3_nt: TGTGCCAGCAGAACCCTCAACGGGGTCGACTATGGCTACACCTTC
j_call: TRBJ1-5; v_call: TRBV4-1; clone_size: NA; d_call: TRBD1; cdr3_aa: CASSREGAQPQHF; cdr3_nt: TGCGCCAGCAGCCGAGAGGGGGCTCAGCCCCAGCATTTT
j_call: TRBJ2-1; v_call: TRBV7-2; clone_size: NA; d_call: NA; cdr3_aa: CASNIGRAYNEQFF; cdr3_nt: TGTGCCAGCAACATAGGGCGGGCCTACAATGAGCAGTTCTTC
j_call: TRBJ2-7; v_call: TRBV11-3; clone_size: many; d_call: NA; cdr3_aa: CASSLESDWRGYEQYF; cdr3_nt: TGTGCCAGCAGCTTAGAAAGCGATTGGAGAGGCTACGAGCAGTACTTC
j_call: TRBJ2-1; v_call: TRBV28; clone_size: many; d_call: TRBD2; cdr3_aa: CASVLASGVFNEQFF; cdr3_nt: TGTGCCAGCGTTTTGGCTAGCGGGGTATTCAATGAGCAGTTCTTC
j_call: TRBJ2-1; v_call: TRBV2; clone_size: NA; d_call: TRBD2; cdr3_aa: CASGTSIGNEQFF; cdr3_nt: TGTGCCAGTGGGACTAGCATTGGCAATGAGCAGTTCTTC
j_call: TRBJ2-3; v_call: TRBV2; clone_size: many; d_call: TRBD2; cdr3_aa: CASSETSGRAGADTQYF; cdr3_nt: TGTGCCAGCAGTGAAACTAGCGGGAGGGCTGGGGCAGATACGCAGTATTTT
j_call: TRBJ1-4; v_call: TRBV12-3/TRBV12-4; clone_size: few; d_call: NA; cdr3_aa: CASSLAGVATNEKLFF; cdr3_nt: TGTGCCAGCAGTTTAGCAGGGGTTGCAACTAATGAAAAACTGTTTTTT
j_call: TRBJ2-3; v_call: TRBV7-2; clone_size: many; d_call: TRBD2; cdr3_aa: CASSLVGRLAGGMGTDTQYF; cdr3_nt: TGTGCCAGCAGCTTAGTGGGGCGCCTAGCGGGAGGAATGGGTACAGATACGCAGTATTTT
j_call: TRBJ2-5; v_call: TRBV29-1; clone_size: NA; d_call: NA; cdr3_aa: CSVDGVIRDRETQYF; cdr3_nt: TGCAGCGTTGATGGGGTTATTCGAGACAGGGAGACCCAGTACTTC
j_call: TRBJ2-3; v_call: TRBV28; clone_size: many; d_call: NA; cdr3_aa: CASSLNRNTDTQYF; cdr3_nt: TGTGCCAGCAGTTTAAACCGGAACACAGATACGCAGTATTTT
j_call: TRBJ1-1; v_call: TRBV30; clone_size: many; d_call: NA; cdr3_aa: CAWTTDRPEAFF; cdr3_nt: TGTGCCTGGACAACGGACAGACCTGAAGCTTTCTTT
j_call: TRBJ1-5; v_call: TRBV27; clone_size: NA; d_call: TRBD1; cdr3_aa: CASSTQGAEQPQHF; cdr3_nt: TGTGCCAGCAGTACACAGGGGGCAGAGCAGCCCCAGCATTTT
j_call: TRBJ2-1; v_call: TRBV6-1; clone_size: many; d_call: TRBD2; cdr3_aa: CASAPPGTRGSEQFF; cdr3_nt: TGTGCCAGCGCCCCACCCGGGACTAGGGGGTCTGAGCAGTTCTTC
j_call: TRBJ2-7; v_call: TRBV10-3; clone_size: many; d_call: TRBD2; cdr3_aa: CAISPSGYEQYF; cdr3_nt: TGTGCCATCAGTCCTAGCGGGTACGAGCAGTACTTC
j_call: TRBJ1-2; v_call: TRBV7-9; clone_size: few; d_call: NA; cdr3_aa: CASSLNRQGDYGYTF; cdr3_nt: TGTGCCAGCAGCTTAAATAGGCAGGGCGACTATGGCTACACCTTC
j_call: TRBJ1-2; v_call: TRBV27; clone_size: NA; d_call: NA; cdr3_aa: CASSSFPEGYSYTF; cdr3_nt: TGTGCCAGCAGTTCCTTTCCGGAAGGCTATAGCTACACCTTC
j_call: TRBJ2-3; v_call: TRBV20-1; clone_size: many; d_call: TRBD1; cdr3_aa: CSARDVQGADTQYF; cdr3_nt: TGCAGTGCTAGAGATGTCCAGGGGGCAGATACGCAGTATTTT